These 32 T cell receptor beta chains share one sample of origin, sequenced in a study of human T cells and chemical hapten exposure. TCRdb used MiXCR to reprocess the RACE reads, holding one entry per CDR3 protein. This sample has 73,000 or so distinct CDR3 sequences, with 8.5% to 9% found just once. Time point in this sample: patch test 2, 6 weeks after DPC sensitization. The treatment: therapeutic diphenylcyclopropenone sensitization with weekly scalp DPC. The material was whole blood, obtained in connection with sensitization to the hapten diphenylcyclopropenone (DPC). The receptors originated from a woman between 50 and 59 years old with alopecia areata. Some clones in this sample may be carry-over from other donors' samples.

The V gene is TRBV11-2, the J gene TRBJ1-2; D uncertain. V was cut by 5 bases and J by 4 bases, with 20 bases left in between. This CDR3 is built from 16 residues. The germline V gene encodes CDR1 SGHAT and CDR2 FQNNGV. The CDR3 sequence: CASSHRQGGYRYGYTF. The CDR3 nucleotides read TGTGCCAGCAGCCACCGACAAGGCGGTTATCGCTATGGCTACACCTTC.

This chain connects TRBV2 to TRBJ1-2, with D uncertain. This CDR3 spans 14 amino acids. Trimming cost V 3 bases and J 8 bases, with 16 bases left between them. CDR1 SNHLY and CDR2 FYNNEI come from the germline V gene. CDR3 in amino acids: CASSEFSYRGGYTF. The CDR3, as DNA: TGTGCCAGCAGTGAGTTTTCCTACCGAGGGGGCTACACCTTC.

The chain recombines TRBV6-2 or TRBV6-3 with TRBJ1-2; D ambiguous. With 5 bases removed from V and 4 bases from J, the gap between germline ends came to 8 bases. CDR3 length: 12 amino acids. Germline V lookup: CDR1 MNHEY, CDR2 SVGEGT. The CDR3 bases are TGTGCCAGCAGTACCGGACGCTATGGCTACACCTTC. Translating it yields CASSTGRYGYTF.

The chain carries TRBV6-2 or TRBV6-3 and TRBJ2-7, with 10 bases lining up with TRBD1. V was pared by 3 bases and J by 7 bases, with 15 bases of the junction left unmatched. Germline CDR1 reads MNHEY; CDR2 reads SVGEGT. The CDR3 is made up of 17 amino acids. CDR3 in amino acids: CASSYLGTGVIRREQYF. CDR3 nucleotides: TGTGCCAGCAGTTATCTTGGGACAGGGGTTATCCGTCGGGAGCAGTACTTC.

The sample holds many counts of this clonotype. The rearrangement uses TRBV7-2 and TRBJ1-1; D ambiguous. This CDR3 has 15 residues. The ends were cut back, 0 bases at V and 0 bases at J, with 8 bases in the middle. Looked up from germline, CDR1 is SGHTA and CDR2 is FQGNSA. The CDR3, as DNA: TGTGCCAGCAGCTTAGCAACGGGCCTGAACACTGAAGCTTTCTTT. It is translated as CASSLATGLNTEAFF.

This clonotype has a count of ten or more. This sequence joins TRBV6-1 and TRBJ1-2, with 8 bases fitting TRBD1. The CDR3 spans 15 residues. V was pared by 4 bases and J by 0 bases, with 4 bases of the junction left unmatched. CDR1 MNHNS and CDR2 SASEGT come from the germline V gene. In DNA form, the CDR3 reads TGTGCCAGCAGTGGCCGGACAGGGACTAACTATGGCTACACCTTC. The encoded protein is CASSGRTGTNYGYTF.

This clonotype appeared many times. This sequence joins TRBV2 and TRBJ2-7; D possibly corresponds to TRBD2 (6 bases). Germline V gene sequence: CDR1 SNHLY, CDR2 FYNNEI. The V end was cut by 2 bases, the J end by 3 bases, with 14 bases between. This CDR3 is 15 amino acids long. The CDR3 DNA is TGTGCCAGCAGTGAATCCCCACTAGCCATCTACGAGCAGTACTTC. It specifies CASSESPLAIYEQYF.

At least ten counts were recorded for this clonotype. This chain connects TRBV6-2 or TRBV6-3 to TRBJ1-2, with a weak D call TRBD1 (6 bases). This CDR3 has 15 residues. Germline V CDR1 and CDR2: MNHEY, SVGEGT. V lost 8 bases, J lost 0 bases, and 16 bases lay in between. CDR3 region: CASVPGQHSNYGYTF. The DNA for the CDR3 is TGTGCCAGCGTCCCCGGACAGCACTCTAACTATGGCTACACCTTC.

V and J are TRBV28 and TRBJ2-3; D may be TRBD2 (5 bases). There are 13 residues in the CDR3. The ends were cut back, 7 bases at V and 1 base at J, with 9 bases in the middle. Germline V lookup: CDR1 MDHEN, CDR2 SYDVKM. The CDR3 reads CASISGGTDTQYF. The DNA of the CDR3 is TGTGCCAGCATTTCCGGGGGCACAGATACGCAGTATTTT.

This clonotype was detected many times. This rearrangement joins TRBV4-3 to TRBJ1-6; D is uncertain. Germline V gene sequence: CDR1 LGHNA, CDR2 YSLEER. V lost 1 base, J lost 6 bases, and 10 bases lay in between. This CDR3 has 15 residues. CDR3 region: CASSQGGQTNSPLHF. As DNA, the CDR3 is TGCGCCAGCAGCCAAGGAGGGCAGACTAATTCACCCCTCCACTTT.

The chain carries TRBV12-3 or TRBV12-4 and TRBJ1-5; 7 bases map to TRBD1. The CDR3 totals 14 residues. The junction had 6 bases not matched to a gene; V was cut back by 9 bases and J by 1 base. The CDR3 DNA sequence: TGTGCCAGTAGACAGGGCCTAAGCAATCAGCCCCAGCATTTT. Translating gives CASRQGLSNQPQHF.

The chain couples TRBV7-2 to TRBJ1-2; D not resolved. The length of the CDR3 is 15 residues. Germline CDR1 and CDR2: SGHTA and FQGNSA. The V end lost 1 base, the J end lost 7 bases, and 16 bases lay between the germline ends. CDR3 residues: CASSLVSAAGGGYTF. The CDR3 DNA is TGTGCCAGCAGCTTAGTATCGGCGGCCGGCGGTGGCTACACCTTC.

This clonotype has only a few counts. The V call is TRBV2, the J call TRBJ1-5, with D possibly matching TRBD1 (5 bases). The V gene lost 8 bases and the J gene lost 0 bases, with 14 bases spanning the gap. This CDR3 is 15 amino acids long. Germline CDR1 reads SNHLY; CDR2 reads FYNNEI. This chain's CDR3 is CASSGRGLSNQPQHF. CDR3 sequence (DNA): TGTGCCAGCTCCGGACGGGGACTTAGCAATCAGCCCCAGCATTTT.

This clonotype was seen repeatedly, ten times or more. The J gene is TRBJ2-7, the V gene TRBV2, with TRBD2 identical over 7 bases. There are 12 residues in the CDR3. Germline V gene sequence: CDR1 SNHLY, CDR2 FYNNEI. The junction had 2 bases not matched to a gene; V was cut back by 6 bases and J by 3 bases. CDR3 in DNA: TGTGCCAGCAGGCCTAGCGGCTACGAGCAGTACTTC. Residues: CASRPSGYEQYF. Full variable domain (rest looked up from reference TRBV2 and TRBJ2-7): EPEVTQTPSHQVTQMGQEVILRCVPISNHLYFYWYRQILGQKVEFLVSFYNNEISEKSEIFDDQFSVERPDGSNFTLKIRSTKLEDSAMYFCASRPSGYEQYFGPGTRLTVT.

This clonotype has just a few counts. The gene calls are TRBV6-5 and TRBJ2-3; 7 bases line up with TRBD1. The junction had 5 bases not matched to a gene; V was cut back by 2 bases and J by 3 bases. CDR1 and CDR2 (germline): MNHEY, SVGAGI. CDR3 length: 15 amino acids. The DNA of the CDR3 is TGTGCCAGCAGTTACGGGACAGAGCGTACAGATACGCAGTATTTT. Translated, it gives CASSYGTERTDTQYF.

This clonotype was observed many times. The gene calls are TRBV28 and TRBJ2-7; D not certain. The CDR3 loop spans 16 amino acids. The V gene's germline CDR1 is MDHEN and CDR2 SYDVKM. Trimming took off 5 bases at V and 0 bases at J, with 17 bases between the two ends. The CDR3 is CASSDPLPPYSYEQYF. The CDR3 DNA sequence: TGTGCCAGCAGTGACCCCCTGCCTCCTTACTCCTACGAGCAGTACTTC. Drawing the rest from reference TRBV28 and TRBJ2-7, the complete variable domain is DVKVTQSSRYLVKRTGEKVFLECVQDMDHENMFWYRQDPGLGLRLIYFSYDVKMKEKGDIPEGYSVSREKKERFSLILESASTNQTSMYLCASSDPLPPYSYEQYFGPGTRLTVT.

There are many counts of this clonotype. The chain carries TRBV29-1 and TRBJ1-1, with no clear D. This CDR3 spans 14 amino acids. The germline gives CDR1 SQVTM, CDR2 ANQGSEA. The V end lost 4 bases, the J end lost 7 bases, and 19 bases lay between the germline ends. CDR3 nucleotide sequence: TGCAGCGTTGTAGTAGACCTGAACTGGGATGAAGCTTTCTTT. Translation gives CSVVVDLNWDEAFF.

V and J are TRBV20-1 and TRBJ2-4, with D perhaps assigned TRBD1 or TRBD2 (6 bases each). Deletions cut 6 bases from V and 0 bases from J, with 9 bases between. Germline CDR1 reads DFQATT; CDR2 reads SNEGSKA (reference sequence). The CDR3 length is 13 residues. CDR3 protein: CSAGGVAKNIQYF. CDR3 nucleotides: TGCAGTGCCGGGGGCGTAGCCAAAAACATTCAGTACTTC.

The sample holds a few counts of this clonotype. The J gene is TRBJ2-2, the V gene TRBV7-9; TRBD2 matches 11 bases. CDR3 length: 17 residues. J lost 1 base, V lost 8 bases, and 9 bases had no gene match. Germline CDR1 reads SEHNR; CDR2 reads FQNEAQ (reference sequence). CDR3 sequence: CASPIPGLAENTGELFF. For the CDR3, the DNA is TGTGCCAGCCCCATTCCGGGACTAGCGGAGAACACCGGGGAGCTGTTTTTT.

This rearrangement joins TRBV6-5 to TRBJ2-3; 10 bases map to TRBD2. The V gene end was trimmed by 1 base and the J gene end by 5 bases; junction bases not matched to a gene: 6. The length of the CDR3 is 16 residues. Per germline, CDR1 MNHEY and CDR2 SVGAGI. CDR3 DNA sequence: TGTGCCAGCAGTTACTTGAGCGGGAGGGTGGGAGATACGCAGTATTTT. This translates into CASSYLSGRVGDTQYF.

This clonotype was seen a few times. V gene TRBV5-4 combines with J gene TRBJ1-2; TRBD1 might be the D (5 bases). The germline V gene has CDR1 SGHNT and CDR2 YYREEE (reference sequence). The CDR3 length is 14 residues. Trimming removed 1 base at V and 8 bases at J, with 15 bases between. The DNA for the CDR3 is TGTGCCAGCAGCTTGTTGGACATTTTGGAAGGCTACACCTTC. It yields the protein CASSLLDILEGYTF.

This chain links TRBV4-3 with TRBJ1-1; TRBD1 matches at 10 bases. The CDR3 length is 17 residues. J gave up 4 bases and V 1 base, and 9 bases lay outside the gene matches. Germline CDR1 and CDR2: LGHNA and YSLEER. The CDR3: CASSQARTGGFVTEAFF. As DNA, the CDR3 is TGCGCCAGCAGCCAAGCCCGGACAGGGGGGTTCGTCACTGAAGCTTTCTTT.

This clonotype was counted between two and nine times. The rearrangement links TRBV5-1 to TRBJ1-1; weak D call: TRBD1 (5 bases). With 1 base removed from V and 1 base from J, the gap between germline ends came to 17 bases. The length of the CDR3 is 17 residues. Germline CDR1 reads SGHRS; CDR2 reads YFSETQ. The CDR3 loop is CASSLLGTGKKNTEAFF. The CDR3 DNA reads TGCGCCAGCAGCTTGTTAGGGACGGGGAAAAAGAACACTGAAGCTTTCTTT.

The chain couples TRBV9 to TRBJ1-2; 7 bases align to TRBD1. CDR1 is SGDLS and CDR2 is YYNGEE in the germline V gene. CDR3 length: 14 residues. J gave up 4 bases and V 4 bases, and 7 bases lay outside the gene matches. The CDR3 DNA follows: TGTGCCAGCAGCAAAGGACAGGCGAGCTATGGCTACACCTTC. It specifies CASSKGQASYGYTF. The variable domain in full, with the rest retrieved from reference TRBV9 and TRBJ1-2, is DSGVTQTPKHLITATGQRVTLRCSPRSGDLSVYWYQQSLDQGLQFLIQYYNGEERAKGNILERFSAQQFPDLHSELNLSSLELGDSALYFCASSKGQASYGYTFGSGTRLTVV.

V is TRBV3-1 and J is TRBJ1-2; 11 nucleotides align to TRBD1. CDR3 size: 14 residues. J gave up 7 bases and V 1 base, and 2 bases lay outside the gene matches. Germline V lookup: CDR1 LGHDT, CDR2 YNNKEL (reference sequence). Here the CDR3 reads CASSQGTGGSGYTF. The CDR3 DNA sequence: TGTGCCAGCAGCCAAGGGACAGGGGGCTCTGGCTACACCTTC.

This clonotype occurred once. This rearrangement joins TRBV29-1 to TRBJ1-3; 7 bases are a match to TRBD1. Germline CDR1 and CDR2: SQVTM and ANQGSEA. The CDR3 spans 14 residues. V was clipped by 1 base and J by 1 base; unmatched bases: 1. CDR3 bases: TGCAGCGTTGAAGTGGACAGGTCTGGAAACACCATATATTTT. Translating it yields CSVEVDRSGNTIYF. Supplemented by reference TRBV29-1 and TRBJ1-3, the full variable domain reads SAVISQKPSRDICQRGTSLTIQCQVDSQVTMMFWYRQQPGQSLTLIATANQGSEATYESGFVIDKFPISRPNLTFSTLTVSNMSPEDSSIYLCSVEVDRSGNTIYFGEGSWLTVV.

In this sample, this clonotype turned up a few times. The J gene is TRBJ1-1, the V gene TRBV3-1; TRBD1 is a possible D gene (6 bases). Germline V gene sequence: CDR1 LGHDT, CDR2 YNNKEL (reference sequence). CDR3 length: 14 residues. V gave up 1 base and J gave up 5 bases, with 11 bases separating them. The CDR3 nucleotides read TGTGCCAGCAGCCAAGCGGGGGCGAGGACTGAAGCTTTCTTT. As protein: CASSQAGARTEAFF.

This clonotype was counted between two and nine times. The chain links TRBV2 to TRBJ2-1; D unclear. V lost 2 bases, J lost 6 bases, and 11 bases lay in between. The CDR3 loop spans 14 amino acids. Germline values: CDR1 SNHLY, CDR2 FYNNEI. Written as DNA, the CDR3 is TGTGCCAGCAGTGAAACGAGTAGGGTCAATGAGCAGTTCTTC. Its protein product is CASSETSRVNEQFF.

This clonotype was observed a handful of times. V and J are TRBV12-3 or TRBV12-4 and TRBJ1-2; 9 bases match TRBD1. Trimming cost V 7 bases and J 4 bases; bases outside gene matches: 10. The CDR3 totals 15 residues. The CDR3 loop reads CASTLTGGVSYGYTF. CDR3 bases: TGTGCCAGCACCCTCACAGGGGGCGTAAGCTATGGCTACACCTTC.

This clonotype has a handful of counts. V and J are TRBV3-1 and TRBJ2-1; 9 bases align to TRBD2. Trimming removed 0 bases from V and 5 bases from J; junction bases left unmatched: 14. Germline CDR1 and CDR2: LGHDT and YNNKEL (reference sequence). The CDR3 loop spans 19 amino acids. This CDR3 is CASSQDSKTSGRWDNEQFF. Written as DNA, the CDR3 is TGTGCCAGCAGCCAAGATTCTAAGACTAGCGGTCGATGGGACAATGAGCAGTTCTTC.

This clonotype was observed at least ten times. V is TRBV5-4 and J is TRBJ2-3, with 8 nucleotides matching TRBD2. J gave up 4 bases and V 3 bases, and 10 bases lay outside the gene matches. The CDR3 consists of 16 residues. Looked up from germline, CDR1 is SGHNT and CDR2 is YYREEE (reference sequence). This CDR3 is CASSSFTSGSADTQYF. The CDR3 DNA reads as TGTGCCAGCAGCTCCTTCACTAGCGGATCCGCAGATACGCAGTATTTT.

J is TRBJ2-3 and V is TRBV27; no clear D gene. Trimming took 6 bases from V and 1 from J, leaving 11 bases between them. Germline assignment: CDR1 MNHEY and CDR2 SMNVEV (reference sequence). The length of the CDR3 is 14 residues. In nucleotides, the CDR3 is TGTGCCAGCAGATTGGAACTACGCACAGATACGCAGTATTTT. Its protein is CASRLELRTDTQYF.